These 21 T cell receptor beta chains were all obtained from the same sample, sequenced in a study of T cells expressing NK-cell markers. TCRdb reanalyzed the 5' RACE reads and collapses them to one entry per CDR3 protein, without DNA. The repertoire table contains about 32,000 distinct CDR3 sequences. The sequenced sample consisted of blood T cells: a sorted CD56 or NKG2C T cell subset, CD4+ or CD8+ T cells, or bulk PBMC T cells (not recorded which). The receptor set was obtained from a woman aged 18-70 years in good health.

This chain uses TRBV20-1 with TRBJ2-5; the D gene TCRdb calls, TRBD2, cannot be checked with no DNA. The germline CDR1 and CDR2 sequences are DFQATT and SNEGSKA (reference sequence). The CDR3 length is 13 residues. This CDR3 is CSAFSGREETQYF.

The V gene is TRBV25-1, the J gene TRBJ2-7; TCRdb's assignment of TRBD2 cannot be checked, as there is no DNA. The CDR3 runs to 15 residues. Germline-derived CDR1 and CDR2 are MGHDK and SYGVNS. The CDR3 reads CASSDLKAIPYEQYF.

The rearrangement links TRBV24-1 to TRBJ2-1; TCRdb lists TRBD2, though no DNA is available to test this call. CDR3 length: 12 residues. Germline V lookup: CDR1 KGHDR, CDR2 SFDVKD. The CDR3: CATAPSGKEQFF.

The chain recombines TRBV5-1 with TRBJ2-7; TCRdb's D gene call, TRBD1, goes unchecked for lack of DNA. Germline CDR1 reads SGHRS; CDR2 reads YFSETQ. The CDR3 extends over 14 amino acids. CDR3 protein: CASSLGTDSYEQYF.

The chain combines TRBV5-1 with TRBJ2-7. CDR1 and CDR2 (germline): SGHRS, YFSETQ. CDR3 size: 13 residues. CDR3 loop: CASSLEQSYEQYF.

The genes are TRBV6-1 and TRBJ2-2; absent DNA, TCRdb's TRBD2 call cannot be checked. Germline V CDR1 and CDR2: MNHNS, SASEGT. This CDR3 is 14 amino acids long. CDR3 in amino acids: CASREGADTGELFF.

The J gene is TRBJ2-3, the V gene TRBV20-1. This CDR3 contains 13 residues. Germline V gene sequence: CDR1 DFQATT, CDR2 SNEGSKA (reference sequence). The chain's CDR3 is CSARTQRADTQYF.

The CDR3: CASSVARTGSGANVLTF. This chain connects TRBV9 to TRBJ2-6; absent DNA, TCRdb's TRBD1 call cannot be checked. The CDR3 runs 17 residues. Germline lookup yields CDR1 SGDLS and CDR2 YYNGEE.

The chain uses TRBV3-1 and TRBJ2-3; without DNA, the TCRdb call of TRBD1 cannot be checked. Germline V lookup: CDR1 LGHDT, CDR2 YNNKEL (reference sequence). The CDR3 runs 15 residues. The chain's CDR3 is CASSQEWGAGDTQYF.

This rearrangement joins TRBV7-9 to TRBJ2-5; TCRdb's D call of TRBD2 is untestable without DNA. The germline CDR1 and CDR2 sequences are SEHNR and FQNEAQ (reference sequence). The CDR3 spans 15 residues. This CDR3 reads CASSFGTSTRETQYF.

The V gene is TRBV7-8, the J gene TRBJ2-2; TCRdb's D call, TRBD1, is unchecked because there is no DNA. The CDR3 spans 16 residues. The germline gives CDR1 SGHVS, CDR2 FQNEAQ. The CDR3 is CASSLVQTGYTGELFF. Complete variable domain (other parts from reference TRBV7-8 and TRBJ2-2): GAGVSQSPRYKVAKRGQDVALRCDPISGHVSLFWYQQALGQGPEFLTYFQNEAQLDKSGLPSDRFFAERPEGSVSTLKIQRTQQEDSAVYLCASSLVQTGYTGELFFGEGSRLTVL.

The chain links TRBV12-3 or TRBV12-4 to TRBJ2-2; TCRdb's D call, TRBD1, is unchecked because there is no DNA. This CDR3 has 13 amino acids. CDR3 amino acids: CASLDKNTGELFF.

The chain links TRBV27 to TRBJ1-2; the D call of TRBD1 rests on TCRdb alone, since no DNA is present to check it. This CDR3 region has 15 residues. Germline V lookup: CDR1 MNHEY, CDR2 SMNVEV (reference sequence). CDR3 sequence: CASSLSSTVNYGYTF.

J is TRBJ2-3 and V is TRBV7-7; the TCRdb D gene call, TRBD1, has no DNA to confirm it. Germline lookup yields CDR1 SSHAT and CDR2 FNYEAQ (reference sequence). The CDR3 sequence is 14 residues long. The CDR3 is CANSQGGNADTQYF.

The V call is TRBV4-2, the J call TRBJ2-1; with no DNA, the TCRdb D assignment of TRBD2 cannot be verified. CDR1 and CDR2 from the germline V gene are LGHNA and YNFKEQ. This CDR3 has 16 residues. CDR3: CASSQSTSGSYNEQFF.

V usage is TRBV2 and J usage is TRBJ2-5; lacking DNA, the TRBD1 call made by TCRdb goes unchecked. Germline V gives CDR1 SNHLY, CDR2 FYNNEI. This CDR3 is 14 amino acids long. CDR3 residues: CASSVDRDQETQYF.

V gene TRBV5-1 combines with J gene TRBJ1-1. The V gene's germline CDR1 is SGHRS and CDR2 YFSETQ. The CDR3 runs to 15 residues. CDR3: CASSLGGGLRTEAFF.

The V call is TRBV6-4, the J call TRBJ2-1; the D gene TCRdb calls, TRBD2, cannot be checked with no DNA. Looked up from germline, CDR1 is MRHNA and CDR2 is SNTAGT. The CDR3 loop spans 16 amino acids. The CDR3 region is CASSTSGRASYNEQFF.

The rearrangement links TRBV11-2 to TRBJ1-1. This CDR3 contains 20 residues. Germline assignment: CDR1 SGHAT and CDR2 FQNNGV. The CDR3 sequence: CASSLEFRWQGLRMNTEAFF.

The chain joins TRBV5-5 to TRBJ1-6; TCRdb indicates TRBD1, and absent DNA this call remains unverified. From germline, CDR1 is SGHKS and CDR2 YYEKEE (reference sequence). This CDR3 is built from 16 residues. The chain's CDR3 is CASSLRGGHRNSPLHF. Using reference TRBV5-5 and TRBJ1-6 for the parts outside the CDR3, the full variable domain is DAGVTQSPTHLIKTRGQQVTLRCSPISGHKSVSWYQQVLGQGPQFIFQYYEKEERGRGNFPDRFSARQFPNYSSELNVNALLLGDSALYLCASSLRGGHRNSPLHFGNGTRLTVT.

V is TRBV11-1 and J is TRBJ2-3; TCRdb reports TRBD1, a call that lacks DNA to check it against. Looked up from germline, CDR1 is SGHAT and CDR2 is FQDESV (reference sequence). The CDR3 extends over 18 amino acids. CDR3 protein: CASSPKTGGAGETDTQYF.